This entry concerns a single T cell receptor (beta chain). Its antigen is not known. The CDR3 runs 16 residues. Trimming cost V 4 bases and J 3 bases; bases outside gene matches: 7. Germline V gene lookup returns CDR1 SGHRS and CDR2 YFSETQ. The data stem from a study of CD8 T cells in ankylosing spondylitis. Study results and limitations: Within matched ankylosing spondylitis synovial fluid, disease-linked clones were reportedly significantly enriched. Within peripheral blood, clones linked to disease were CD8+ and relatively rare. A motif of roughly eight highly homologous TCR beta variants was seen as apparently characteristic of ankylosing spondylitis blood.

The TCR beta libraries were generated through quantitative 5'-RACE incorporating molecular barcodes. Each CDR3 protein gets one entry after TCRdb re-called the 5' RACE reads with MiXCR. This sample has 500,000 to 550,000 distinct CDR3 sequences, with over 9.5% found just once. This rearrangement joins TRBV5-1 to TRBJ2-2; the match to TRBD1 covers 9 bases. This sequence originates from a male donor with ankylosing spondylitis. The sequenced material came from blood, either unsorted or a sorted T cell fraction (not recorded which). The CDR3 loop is CASSLGQGTDTGELFF. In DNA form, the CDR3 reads TGCGCCAGCAGCCTAGGACAGGGGACGGACACCGGGGAGCTGTTTTTT. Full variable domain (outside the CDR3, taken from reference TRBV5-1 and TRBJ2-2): KAGVTQTPRYLIKTRGQQVTLSCSPISGHRSVSWYQQTPGQGLQFLFEYFSETQRNKGNFPGRFSGRQFSNSRSEMNVSTLELGDSALYLCASSLGQGTDTGELFFGEGSRLTVL.